This is a list of T cell receptor beta chains from one sample in a study of blood T cell repertoires in COVID-19. Assay: immunoSEQ multiplex PCR; the TCRdb copy retains only in-frame clones and omits some. The repertoire holds fewer than 250,000 clones, 75% to 85% seen once, with nearly 7.5% in the top ten. The sequenced sample was PBMCs or T cells enriched from blood (not recorded which). These receptors were taken from a woman in her forties with acute COVID-19. Both conserved end residues are trimmed from each CDR3. The order of the fields is J gene, V gene, CDR3 protein.

TRBJ2-1 | TRBV27 | ASSLWGPNEQF
TRBJ1-2 | TRBV4-1 | ASSQAATGANYGYT
TRBJ1-2 | TRBV19 | ASAQGPGGYT
TRBJ1-4 | TRBV2 | ASAPGQINEKLF
TRBJ2-7 | TRBV30 | AWSFGTDSYEQY
TRBJ1-3 | TRBV7-3 | ASSVWTGPGNTIY
TRBJ2-3 | TRBV5-1 | ASNSRGGDTQY
TRBJ2-5 | TRBV30 | AWSGTSGFQETQY
TRBJ1-2 | TRBV28 | ASSATGGDYGYT
TRBJ1-5 | TRBV5-6 | ASSSGQGTGQPQH
TRBJ2-5 | TRBV3-1/TRBV3-2 | ASSPWTGGILKETQY
TRBJ2-5 | TRBV30 | AWSPRFGRAGETQY
TRBJ1-5 | TRBV2 | ASIQGLNQPQH
TRBJ2-1 | TRBV27 | ASSLSGGRSRFDNEQF
TRBJ1-5 | TRBV28 | ASSSQGFYQPQH